This T cell receptor (beta chain) comes out of a study of cytomegalovirus exposure and HLA in healthy donors. V lost 2 bases to trimming and J lost 1 base, with 17 bases between them. Germline CDR1 SGHTA, CDR2 FQGNSA. The CDR3 loop spans 17 amino acids. PCR primers comprised 60 Vbeta and 13 Jbeta primers. The table came from immunoSEQ multiplex PCR; TCRdb's copy has only in-frame clones and leaves some out. The table lists some 180,000 clones, just over 75% of them singletons. J is TRBJ1-1 and V is TRBV7-2; D not certain. Sequenced input: PBMCs. The sequence was obtained from a young man in good health and CMV-seronegative. The CDR3 sequence: CASSLNAARGGNTEAFF. CDR3 coding DNA: TGTGCCAGCAGCTTAAACGCGGCGCGTGGAGGGAACACTGAAGCTTTCTTT.